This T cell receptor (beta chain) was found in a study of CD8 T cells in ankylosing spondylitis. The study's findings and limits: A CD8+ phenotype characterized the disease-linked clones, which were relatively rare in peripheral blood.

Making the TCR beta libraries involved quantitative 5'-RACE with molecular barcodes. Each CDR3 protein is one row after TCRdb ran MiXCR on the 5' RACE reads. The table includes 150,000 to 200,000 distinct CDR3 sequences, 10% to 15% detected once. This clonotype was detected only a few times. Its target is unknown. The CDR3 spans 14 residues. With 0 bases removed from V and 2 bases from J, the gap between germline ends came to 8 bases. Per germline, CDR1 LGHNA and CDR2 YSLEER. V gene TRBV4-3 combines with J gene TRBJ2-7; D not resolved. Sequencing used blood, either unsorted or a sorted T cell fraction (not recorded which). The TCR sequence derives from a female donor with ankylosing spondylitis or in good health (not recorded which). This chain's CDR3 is CASSQDQGTYEQYF. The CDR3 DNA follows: TGCGCCAGCAGCCAAGATCAAGGAACCTACGAGCAGTACTTC.